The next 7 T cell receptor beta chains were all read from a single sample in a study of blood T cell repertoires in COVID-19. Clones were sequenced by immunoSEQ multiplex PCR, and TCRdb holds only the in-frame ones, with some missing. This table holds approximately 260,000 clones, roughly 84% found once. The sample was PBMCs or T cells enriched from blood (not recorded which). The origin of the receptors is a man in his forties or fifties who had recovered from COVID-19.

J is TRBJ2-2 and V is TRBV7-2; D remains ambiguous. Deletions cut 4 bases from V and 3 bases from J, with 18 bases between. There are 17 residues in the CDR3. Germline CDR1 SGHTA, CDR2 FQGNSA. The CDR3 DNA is TGTGCCAGCAGCTCCCAGGAAGGCTATACGGACACCGGGGAGCTGTTTTTT. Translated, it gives CASSSQEGYTDTGELFF.

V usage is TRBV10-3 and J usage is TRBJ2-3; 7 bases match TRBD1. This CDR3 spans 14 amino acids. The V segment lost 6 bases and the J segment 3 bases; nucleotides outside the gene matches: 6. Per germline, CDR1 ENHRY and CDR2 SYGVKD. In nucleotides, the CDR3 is TGTGCCATCAGACCAGGGGGTCGAACAGATACGCAGTATTTT. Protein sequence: CAIRPGGRTDTQYF.

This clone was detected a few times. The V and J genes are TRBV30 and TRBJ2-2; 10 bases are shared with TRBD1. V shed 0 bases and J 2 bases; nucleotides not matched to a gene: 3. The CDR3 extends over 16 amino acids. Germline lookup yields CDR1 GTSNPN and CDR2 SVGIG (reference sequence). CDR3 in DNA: TGTGCCTGGAGTGTACGGACAGGGGGAAACACCGGGGAGCTGTTTTTT. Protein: CAWSVRTGGNTGELFF.

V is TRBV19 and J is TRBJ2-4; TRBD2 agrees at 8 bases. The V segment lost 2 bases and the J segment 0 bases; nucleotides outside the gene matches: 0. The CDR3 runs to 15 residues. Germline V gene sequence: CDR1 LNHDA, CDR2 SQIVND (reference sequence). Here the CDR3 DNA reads TGTGCCAGTAGTATACTAGCGGGAGCCAAAAACATTCAGTACTTC. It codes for CASSILAGAKNIQYF. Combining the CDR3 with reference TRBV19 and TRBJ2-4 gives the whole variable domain DGGITQSPKYLFRKEGQNVTLSCEQNLNHDAMYWYRQDPGQGLRLIYYSQIVNDFQKGDIAEGYSVSREKKESFPLTVTSAQKNPTAFYLCASSILAGAKNIQYFGAGTRLSVL.

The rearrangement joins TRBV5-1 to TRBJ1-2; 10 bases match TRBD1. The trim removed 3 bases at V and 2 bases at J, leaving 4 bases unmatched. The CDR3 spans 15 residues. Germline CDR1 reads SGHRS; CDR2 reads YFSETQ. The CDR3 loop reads CASSWSGQGNYGYTF. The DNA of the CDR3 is TGCGCCAGCAGCTGGTCGGGACAGGGGAACTATGGCTACACCTTC.

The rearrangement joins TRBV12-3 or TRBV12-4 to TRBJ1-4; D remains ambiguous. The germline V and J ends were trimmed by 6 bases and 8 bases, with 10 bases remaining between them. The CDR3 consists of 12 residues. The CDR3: CASSPPGEKLFF. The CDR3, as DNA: TGTGCCAGCAGCCCCCCGGGGGAAAAACTGTTTTTT.

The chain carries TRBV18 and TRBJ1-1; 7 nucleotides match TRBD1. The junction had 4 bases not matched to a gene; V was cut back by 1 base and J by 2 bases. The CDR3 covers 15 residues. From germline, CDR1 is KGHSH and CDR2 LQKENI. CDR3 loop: CASSPRDRRNTEAFF. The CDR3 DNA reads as TGTGCCAGCTCACCACGGGACAGAAGAAACACTGAAGCTTTCTTT. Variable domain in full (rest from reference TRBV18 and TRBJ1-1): NAGVMQNPRHLVRRRGQEARLRCSPMKGHSHVYWYRQLPEEGLKFMVYLQKENIIDESGMPKERFSAEFPKEGPSILRIQQVVRGDSAAYFCASSPRDRRNTEAFFGQGTRLTVV.